Shown below are 16 T cell receptor beta chains from a single sample sequenced in a study of cytomegalovirus exposure and HLA in healthy donors. The study ran its PCR with 60 Vbeta and 13 Jbeta primers. The repertoire was sequenced with immunoSEQ multiplex PCR; TCRdb's copy has only in-frame clones and lacks some. Of more than 95,000 clones in the sample, roughly 15% were seen once. The sequenced material came from PBMCs. The receptors come from a female donor in good health and CMV-seronegative.

This clone was counted only a few times. The chain carries TRBV30 and TRBJ2-5; D is perhaps TRBD2 (5 bases). CDR1 and CDR2 (germline): GTSNPN, SVGIG (reference sequence). The germline V and J ends were trimmed by 4 bases and 9 bases, with 21 bases remaining between them. The CDR3 covers 14 residues. In DNA form, the CDR3 reads TGTGCCTGGACGAGAGTGCAGCCGCCGAGGGCCCAGTACTTC. Its translation is CAWTRVQPPRAQYF.

This clone was counted only a few times. The J gene is TRBJ1-5, the V gene TRBV5-1, with 10 bases matching TRBD1. V gave up 3 bases and J gave up 3 bases; unmatched junction bases: 3. CDR1 and CDR2 (germline): SGHRS, YFSETQ. There are 15 residues in the CDR3. The CDR3 loop reads CASSSGTGVNQPQHF. The DNA of the CDR3 is TGCGCCAGCAGCTCCGGGACAGGGGTCAATCAGCCCCAGCATTTT.

V is TRBV4-1 and J is TRBJ2-3, with 9 bases matching TRBD1. Germline CDR1 MGHRA, CDR2 YSYEKL. This CDR3 has 15 residues. The V segment lost 3 bases and the J segment 3 bases; nucleotides outside the gene matches: 4. The CDR3 sequence is CASSQGTGWTDTQYF. The CDR3 DNA follows: TGCGCCAGCAGCCAGGGGACAGGGTGGACAGATACGCAGTATTTT.

The sample holds a few counts of this clone. The CDR3 reads CSVASTGANVLTF. In nucleotides, the CDR3 is TGCAGCGTAGCCTCGACTGGGGCCAACGTCCTGACTTTC. The V call is TRBV29-1, the J call TRBJ2-6; D not resolved. The V gene's germline CDR1 is SQVTM and CDR2 ANQGSEA. CDR3 length: 13 amino acids. Trimming took 6 bases from V and 2 from J, leaving 8 bases between them. Looking up the rest from reference TRBV29-1 and TRBJ2-6 gives the full variable domain: SAVISQKPSRDICQRGTSLTIQCQVDSQVTMMFWYRQQPGQSLTLIATANQGSEATYESGFVIDKFPISRPNLTFSTLTVSNMSPEDSSIYLCSVASTGANVLTFGAGSRLTVL.

The CDR3 nucleotides read TGTGCCAGCAGCGCGGACAGGGGAACAGATACGCAGTATTTT. As protein: CASSADRGTDTQYF. The gene calls are TRBV5-4 and TRBJ2-3, with TRBD1 matching 9 bases. The junction had 3 bases not matched to a gene; V was cut back by 4 bases and J by 3 bases. This CDR3 contains 14 residues. From germline, CDR1 is SGHNT and CDR2 YYREEE (reference sequence).

This chain connects TRBV5-4 to TRBJ2-5, with D tentatively TRBD2 (5 bases). CDR1 and CDR2 from the germline V gene are SGHNT and YYREEE (reference sequence). CDR3 size: 15 residues. V lost 2 bases and J 4 bases, leaving 15 bases between the germline ends. CDR3 nucleotides: TGTGCCAGCAGCTTTGGCGGGTGGCCCCCAGAGACCCAGTACTTC. Its translation is CASSFGGWPPETQYF.

This chain connects TRBV27 to TRBJ2-5; TRBD1 aligns across 9 bases. Unmatched junction bases numbered 9, after V lost 5 bases and J lost 5 bases. CDR1 and CDR2 from the germline V gene are MNHEY and SMNVEV (reference sequence). CDR3 size: 15 residues. The CDR3 region has the DNA TGTGCCAGCAGTCTGTACAGGGGGCTGGGGGAGACCCAGTACTTC. It yields the protein CASSLYRGLGETQYF.

This clone was counted between two and nine times. V usage is TRBV5-6 and J usage is TRBJ1-1, with D unclear. The CDR3 has 13 residues. Germline CDR1 and CDR2: SGHDT and YYEEEE. Trimming cost V 2 bases and J 5 bases, with 10 bases left between them. The CDR3, as DNA: TGTGCCAGCAGCTTCTCGCGGCGGACTGAAGCTTTCTTT. Translation: CASSFSRRTEAFF.

V is TRBV27 and J is TRBJ1-1; possibly TRBD1 for D (6 bases). The CDR3 contains 16 residues. V was pared by 7 bases and J by 1 base, with 19 bases between. Per germline, CDR1 MNHEY and CDR2 SMNVEV (reference sequence). The CDR3 region is CASTSWGPDGNTEAFF. DNA for the CDR3: TGTGCCAGCACCTCTTGGGGGCCCGATGGGAACACTGAAGCTTTCTTT.

The chain joins TRBV10-3 to TRBJ1-2; TRBD1 matches 9 bases. CDR3 length: 15 amino acids. Germline assignment: CDR1 ENHRY and CDR2 SYGVKD. Trimming removed 0 bases from V and 4 bases from J; junction bases left unmatched: 3. CDR3 protein: CAISESGQGLYGYTF. The CDR3 DNA is TGTGCCATCAGTGAGTCCGGACAGGGGCTCTATGGCTACACCTTC.

A few counts support this clone. This chain uses TRBV19 with TRBJ1-1; D gene uncertain. The germline V gene has CDR1 LNHDA and CDR2 SQIVND (reference sequence). This CDR3 is 14 amino acids long. Deletions cut 3 bases from V and 5 bases from J, with 13 bases between. This CDR3 reads CASSISPSGTEAFF. In DNA, the CDR3 is TGTGCCAGTAGTATTTCCCCGTCCGGGACTGAAGCTTTCTTT.

In its sample, this clone was seen once. The chain couples TRBV4-1 to TRBJ2-7; no firm D call. Germline loops: CDR1 MGHRA, CDR2 YSYEKL. The V and J ends lost 0 bases and 1 base respectively, with 7 bases between them. The CDR3 is 14 residues long. In DNA, the CDR3 is TGCGCCAGCAGCCAAGAACTCCCTTCCTACGAGCAGTACTTC. Residues: CASSQELPSYEQYF.

CDR3 nucleotides: TGTGCCAGCTCACCTACCTCCGCTAGGTTGGAGACCCAGTACTTC. It is translated as CASSPTSARLETQYF. This chain uses TRBV18 with TRBJ2-5, with D uncertain. The germline V gene encodes CDR1 KGHSH and CDR2 LQKENI. The CDR3 is 15 amino acids. Trimming removed 3 bases from V and 5 bases from J, with 16 bases in between. The whole variable domain, remainder taken from reference TRBV18 and TRBJ2-5, is NAGVMQNPRHLVRRRGQEARLRCSPMKGHSHVYWYRQLPEEGLKFMVYLQKENIIDESGMPKERFSAEFPKEGPSILRIQQVVRGDSAAYFCASSPTSARLETQYFGPGTRLLVL.

V is TRBV9 and J is TRBJ1-1, with D possibly being TRBD1 (5 bases). Germline values: CDR1 SGDLS, CDR2 YYNGEE. V shed 4 bases and J shed 0 bases, with 13 bases lying between them. The CDR3 length is 15 residues. DNA of the CDR3: TGTGCCAGCAGCCCGAACCCAGGGCTGAACACTGAAGCTTTCTTT. Translating gives CASSPNPGLNTEAFF.

This clone was seen a handful of times. The rearrangement links TRBV5-1 to TRBJ2-5; no firm D call. This CDR3 contains 16 residues. V was cut by 4 bases and J by 2 bases, with 18 bases left in between. Germline V gene sequence: CDR1 SGHRS, CDR2 YFSETQ. The CDR3 loop reads CASSRALDLLQETQYF. CDR3 nucleotide sequence: TGCGCCAGCAGCCGCGCCCTAGATTTACTGCAAGAGACCCAGTACTTC.

J is TRBJ1-2 and V is TRBV5-4; 8 nucleotides align to TRBD1. The germline V gene has CDR1 SGHNT and CDR2 YYREEE (reference sequence). The junction had 11 bases not matched to a gene; V was cut back by 0 bases and J by 1 base. This CDR3 has 18 residues. CDR3 residues: CASSLELGRGLLNYGYTF. As DNA, the CDR3 is TGTGCCAGCAGCTTGGAATTGGGCAGGGGGCTCCTTAACTATGGCTACACCTTC.